The TCR beta chain described here comes from a study of OX40 agonist ivuxolimab in advanced cancers. Study-wide points: Relatively little clonal expansion, among the lowest observed, appeared in partial responders at 0.1-3.0 mg/kg.

Points on this clone: Its target is not known.

Clones were sequenced by immunoSEQ multiplex PCR, and TCRdb holds only the in-frame ones, with some missing. In the table there are under 80,000 clones, 80% to 90% of which are singletons. CDR1 and CDR2 from the germline V gene are SGHAT and FQNNGV. The CDR3 extends over 13 amino acids. Trimming shortened V by 5 bases and J by 3 bases, and 10 bases separated the two germline ends. The source of this sequence is an adult with an advanced solid tumor such as melanoma, head and neck, liver or kidney cancer. This specimen was CD4+ or CD8+ T cells sorted from blood, taken in a trial of the OX40 agonist ivuxolimab. The chain has TRBV11-2 and TRBJ1-2; no clear D gene. The CDR3 region is CASSPLGHYGYTF. The DNA for the CDR3 is TGTGCCAGCAGCCCGCTAGGGCACTATGGCTACACCTTC.